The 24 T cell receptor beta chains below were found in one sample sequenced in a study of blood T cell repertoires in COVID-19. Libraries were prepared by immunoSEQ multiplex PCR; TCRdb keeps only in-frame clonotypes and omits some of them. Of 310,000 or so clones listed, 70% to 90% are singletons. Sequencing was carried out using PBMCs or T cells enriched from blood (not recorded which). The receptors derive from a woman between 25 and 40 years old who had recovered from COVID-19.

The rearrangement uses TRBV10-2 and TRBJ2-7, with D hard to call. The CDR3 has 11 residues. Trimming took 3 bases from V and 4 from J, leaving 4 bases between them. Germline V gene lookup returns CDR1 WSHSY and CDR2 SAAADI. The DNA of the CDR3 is TGCGCCAGCAGTGACCCTTACGAGCAGTACTTC. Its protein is CASSDPYEQYF.

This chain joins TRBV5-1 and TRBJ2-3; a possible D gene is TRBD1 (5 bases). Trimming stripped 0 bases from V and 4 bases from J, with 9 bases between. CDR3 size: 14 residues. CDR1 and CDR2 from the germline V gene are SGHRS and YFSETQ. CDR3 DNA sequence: TGCGCCAGCAGCTTGGGAAGGGGCCCAGATACGCAGTATTTT. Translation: CASSLGRGPDTQYF.

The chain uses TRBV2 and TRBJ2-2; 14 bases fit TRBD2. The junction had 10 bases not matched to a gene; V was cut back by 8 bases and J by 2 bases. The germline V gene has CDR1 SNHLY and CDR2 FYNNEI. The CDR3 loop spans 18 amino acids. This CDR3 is CASRDGLAGGPNTGELFF. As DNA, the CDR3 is TGTGCCAGCCGGGACGGACTAGCGGGGGGCCCCAACACCGGGGAGCTGTTTTTT. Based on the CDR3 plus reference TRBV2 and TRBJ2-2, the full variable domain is EPEVTQTPSHQVTQMGQEVILRCVPISNHLYFYWYRQILGQKVEFLVSFYNNEISEKSEIFDDQFSVERPDGSNFTLKIRSTKLEDSAMYFCASRDGLAGGPNTGELFFGEGSRLTVL.

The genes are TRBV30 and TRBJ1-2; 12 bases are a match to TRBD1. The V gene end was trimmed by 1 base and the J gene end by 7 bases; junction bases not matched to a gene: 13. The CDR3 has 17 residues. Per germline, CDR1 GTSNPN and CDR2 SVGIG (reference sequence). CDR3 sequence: CAWSGTGTGGGRGGYTF. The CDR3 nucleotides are TGTGCCTGGAGTGGAACCGGGACAGGGGGCGGTCGGGGTGGCTACACCTTC.

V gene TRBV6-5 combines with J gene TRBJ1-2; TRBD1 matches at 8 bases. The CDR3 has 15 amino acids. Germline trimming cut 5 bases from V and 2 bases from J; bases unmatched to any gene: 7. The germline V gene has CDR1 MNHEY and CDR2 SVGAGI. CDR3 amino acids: CASSPQGVPNYGYTF. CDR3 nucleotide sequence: TGTGCCAGCAGTCCACAGGGGGTACCCAACTATGGCTACACCTTC.

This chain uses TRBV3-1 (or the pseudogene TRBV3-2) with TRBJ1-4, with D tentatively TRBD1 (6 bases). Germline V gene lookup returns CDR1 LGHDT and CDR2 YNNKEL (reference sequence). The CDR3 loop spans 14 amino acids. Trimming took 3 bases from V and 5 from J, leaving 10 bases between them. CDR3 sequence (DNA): TGTGCCAGCAGCCAGGGGGGGCCAAATGAAAAACTGTTTTTT. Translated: CASSQGGPNEKLFF.

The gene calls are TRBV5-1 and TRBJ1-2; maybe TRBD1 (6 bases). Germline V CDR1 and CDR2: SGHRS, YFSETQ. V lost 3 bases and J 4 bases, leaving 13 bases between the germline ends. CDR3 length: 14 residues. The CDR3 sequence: CASSSLTGSYGYTF. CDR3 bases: TGCGCCAGCAGCTCGTTAACAGGGAGCTATGGCTACACCTTC.

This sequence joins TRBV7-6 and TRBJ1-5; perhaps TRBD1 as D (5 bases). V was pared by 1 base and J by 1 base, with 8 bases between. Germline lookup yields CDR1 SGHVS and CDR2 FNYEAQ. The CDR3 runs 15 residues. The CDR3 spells CASSLEWGSNQPQHF. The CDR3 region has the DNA TGTGCCAGCAGCTTAGAATGGGGCAGCAATCAGCCCCAGCATTTT. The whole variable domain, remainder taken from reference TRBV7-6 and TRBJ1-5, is GAGVSQSPRYKVTKRGQDVALRCDPISGHVSLYWYRQALGQGPEFLTYFNYEAQQDKSGLPNDRFSAERPEGSISTLTIQRTEQRDSAMYRCASSLEWGSNQPQHFGDGTRLSIL.

The CDR3 protein is CASSLDSYGYTF. CDR3 DNA sequence: TGTGCCAGCAGCTTAGACAGCTATGGCTACACCTTC. The rearrangement links TRBV7-8 to TRBJ1-2; no reliable D call. The CDR3 consists of 12 residues. V shed 1 base and J shed 4 bases, with 4 bases lying between them. CDR1 and CDR2 (germline): SGHVS, FQNEAQ.

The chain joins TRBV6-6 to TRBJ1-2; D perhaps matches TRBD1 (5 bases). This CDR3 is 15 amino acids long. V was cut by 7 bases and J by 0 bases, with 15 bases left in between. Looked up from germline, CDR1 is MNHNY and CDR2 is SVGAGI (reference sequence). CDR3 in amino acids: CASTTTGDANYGYTF. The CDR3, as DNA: TGTGCCAGCACTACTACAGGTGACGCTAACTATGGCTACACCTTC.

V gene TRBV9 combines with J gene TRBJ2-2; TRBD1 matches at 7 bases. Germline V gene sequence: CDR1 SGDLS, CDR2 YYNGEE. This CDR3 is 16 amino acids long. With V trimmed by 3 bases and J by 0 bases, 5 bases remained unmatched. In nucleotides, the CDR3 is TGTGCCAGCAGCGGAGGGACAGCCGCGAACACCGGGGAGCTGTTTTTT. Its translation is CASSGGTAANTGELFF.

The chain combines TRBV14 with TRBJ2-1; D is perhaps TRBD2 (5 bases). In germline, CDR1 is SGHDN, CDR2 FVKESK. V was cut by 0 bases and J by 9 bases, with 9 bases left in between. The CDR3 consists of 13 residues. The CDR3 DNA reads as TGTGCCAGCAGCCAAGATATGGCGGGTGAGCAGTTCTTC. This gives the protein CASSQDMAGEQFF.

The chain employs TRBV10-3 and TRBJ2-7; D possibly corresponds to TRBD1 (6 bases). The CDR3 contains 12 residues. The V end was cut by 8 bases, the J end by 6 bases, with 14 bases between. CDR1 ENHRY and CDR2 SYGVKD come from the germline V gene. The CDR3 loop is CAIGTGLGEQYF. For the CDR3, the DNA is TGTGCCATCGGAACAGGGTTGGGCGAGCAGTACTTC.

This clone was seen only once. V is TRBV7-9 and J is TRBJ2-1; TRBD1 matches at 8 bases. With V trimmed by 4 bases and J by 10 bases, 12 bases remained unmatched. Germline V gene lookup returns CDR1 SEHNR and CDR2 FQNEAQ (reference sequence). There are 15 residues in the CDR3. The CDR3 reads CASSSQGALIEEQFF. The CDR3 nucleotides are TGTGCCAGCAGCTCGCAGGGGGCGCTTATAGAGGAGCAGTTCTTC.

CDR3: CASGYKTDTEAFF. CDR3 DNA sequence: TGTGCTAGTGGTTACAAGACAGACACTGAAGCTTTCTTT. The J gene is TRBJ1-1, the V gene TRBV12-5, with D maybe TRBD1 (5 bases). Germline V lookup: CDR1 LGHNT, CDR2 FRNRAP. The CDR3 has 13 residues. V lost 4 bases to trimming and J lost 3 bases, with 9 bases between them.

The CDR3 coding sequence is TGTGCCAGCAGCCAAATAGGACAGGGTGACAATGAGCAGTTCTTC. It specifies CASSQIGQGDNEQFF. The chain joins TRBV14 to TRBJ2-1, with TRBD1 identical over 8 bases. J gave up 5 bases and V 2 bases, and 5 bases lay outside the gene matches. This CDR3 has 15 amino acids. CDR1 and CDR2 from the germline V gene are SGHDN and FVKESK.

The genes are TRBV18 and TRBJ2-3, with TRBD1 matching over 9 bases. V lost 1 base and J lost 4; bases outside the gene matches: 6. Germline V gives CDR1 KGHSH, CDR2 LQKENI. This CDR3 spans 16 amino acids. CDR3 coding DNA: TGTGCCAGCTCACCACTTGGACAGGGGAAGCCAGATACGCAGTATTTT. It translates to CASSPLGQGKPDTQYF. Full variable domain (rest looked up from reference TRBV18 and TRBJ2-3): NAGVMQNPRHLVRRRGQEARLRCSPMKGHSHVYWYRQLPEEGLKFMVYLQKENIIDESGMPKERFSAEFPKEGPSILRIQQVVRGDSAAYFCASSPLGQGKPDTQYFGPGTRLTVL.

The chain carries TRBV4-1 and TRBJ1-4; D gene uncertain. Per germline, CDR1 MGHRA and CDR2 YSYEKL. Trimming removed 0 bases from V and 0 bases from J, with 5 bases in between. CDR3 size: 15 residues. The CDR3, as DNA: TGCGCCAGCAGCCAAGATCTTGCAACTAATGAAAAACTGTTTTTT. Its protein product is CASSQDLATNEKLFF.

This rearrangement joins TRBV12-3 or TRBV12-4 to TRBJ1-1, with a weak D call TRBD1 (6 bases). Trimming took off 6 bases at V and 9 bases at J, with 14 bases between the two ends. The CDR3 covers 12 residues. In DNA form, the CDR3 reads TGTGCCAGCAGGTCAGGGGTTGAGAAAGCTTTCTTT. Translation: CASRSGVEKAFF.

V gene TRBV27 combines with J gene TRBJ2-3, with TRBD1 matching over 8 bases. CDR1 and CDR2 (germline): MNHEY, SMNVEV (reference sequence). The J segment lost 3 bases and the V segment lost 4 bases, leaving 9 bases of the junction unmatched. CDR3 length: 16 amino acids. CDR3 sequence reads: CASSSARDRKTDTQYF. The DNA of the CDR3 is TGTGCCAGCAGTTCAGCACGGGACAGGAAGACAGATACGCAGTATTTT.

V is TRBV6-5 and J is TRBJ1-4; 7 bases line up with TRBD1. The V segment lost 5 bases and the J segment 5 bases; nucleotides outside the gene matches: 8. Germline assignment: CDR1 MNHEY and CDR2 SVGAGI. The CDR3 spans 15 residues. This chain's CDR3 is CASSTTGTVNEKLFF. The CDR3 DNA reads TGTGCCAGCAGTACGACCGGGACAGTGAATGAAAAACTGTTTTTT.

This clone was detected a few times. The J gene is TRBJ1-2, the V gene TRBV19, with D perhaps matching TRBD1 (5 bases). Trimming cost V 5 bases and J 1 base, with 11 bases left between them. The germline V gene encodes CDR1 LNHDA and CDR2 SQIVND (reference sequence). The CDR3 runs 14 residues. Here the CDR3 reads CASSPSGVNYGYTF. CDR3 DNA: TGTGCCAGTAGTCCATCGGGGGTTAACTATGGCTACACCTTC.

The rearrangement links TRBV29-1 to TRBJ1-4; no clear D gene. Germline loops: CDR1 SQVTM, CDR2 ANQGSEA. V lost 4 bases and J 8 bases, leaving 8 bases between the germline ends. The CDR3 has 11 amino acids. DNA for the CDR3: TGCAGCGTTGGGCACCTGGAAAAACTGTTTTTT. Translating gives CSVGHLEKLFF.

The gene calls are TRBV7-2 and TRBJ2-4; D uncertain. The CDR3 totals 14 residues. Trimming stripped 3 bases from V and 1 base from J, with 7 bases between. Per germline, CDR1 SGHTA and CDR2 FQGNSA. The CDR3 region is CASSLKAAKNIQYF. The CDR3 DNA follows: TGTGCCAGCAGCTTGAAAGCCGCCAAAAACATTCAGTACTTC.